This TCR beta chain originates from a study of blood T cell repertoires in COVID-19. As for the study in general: Specimens from acute and convalescent COVID-19 originated in the United States, Italy and Spain.

As handled by the study authors: The assay estimated nucleated cells by amplifying reference gene primers. Assay used: immunoSEQ multiplex PCR; TCRdb lists only in-frame clones, some missing. The D gene and trimming were derived from the DNA, and the V and J assignments and clone size from that table. Altogether around 400,000 clones are present, 80% to 85% being singletons, with the ten largest covering about 5.4%. Trimming cost V 6 bases and J 2 bases; bases outside gene matches: 3. The length of the CDR3 is 14 residues. Germline CDR1 SNHLY, CDR2 FYNNEI. The participants were between about 18 and 89 years old and came from about two dozen US areas. Symptom resolution, clearance, or two negative PCRs marked the recovered donors of Cohort 3.

The chain links TRBV2 to TRBJ2-5, with 10 bases matching TRBD1. The receptor comes from a woman aged 50 to 65 who had recovered from COVID-19. Sequences were obtained from PBMCs or T cells enriched from blood (not recorded which). The CDR3 nucleotides read TGTGCCAGCAGCGCGGACAGGGGGCAAGAGACCCAGTACTTC. This sequence encodes CASSADRGQETQYF.